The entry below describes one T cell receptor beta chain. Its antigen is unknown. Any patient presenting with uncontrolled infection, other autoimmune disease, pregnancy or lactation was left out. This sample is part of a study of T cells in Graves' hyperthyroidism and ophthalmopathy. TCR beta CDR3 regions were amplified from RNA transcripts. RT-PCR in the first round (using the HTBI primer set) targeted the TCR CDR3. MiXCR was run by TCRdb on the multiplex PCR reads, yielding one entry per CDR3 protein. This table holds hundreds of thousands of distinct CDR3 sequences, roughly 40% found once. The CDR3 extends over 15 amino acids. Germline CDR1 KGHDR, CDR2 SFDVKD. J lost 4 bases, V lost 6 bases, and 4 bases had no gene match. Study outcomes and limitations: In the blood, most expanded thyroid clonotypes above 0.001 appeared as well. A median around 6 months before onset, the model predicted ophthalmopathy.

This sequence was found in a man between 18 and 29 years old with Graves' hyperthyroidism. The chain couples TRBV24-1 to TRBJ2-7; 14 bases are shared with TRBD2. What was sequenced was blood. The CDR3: CATSWGLAGEYEQYF. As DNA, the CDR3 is TGTGCCACCAGTTGGGGACTAGCGGGAGAATACGAGCAGTACTTC.